The present TCR beta chain was sequenced within a study of OX40 agonist ivuxolimab in advanced cancers. About the research overall: Ivuxolimab, an agonist antibody against OX40 (CD134), was given to patients. Study-wide results and limits: People who partly responded at 0.1-3.0 mg/kg had some of the least clonal expansion seen.

Excluded were patients having autoimmune disease history or systemic immunosuppression. This clone was found once. Its target is not known. Measured with immunoSEQ multiplex PCR; TCRdb has only the in-frame clones, and not every one. The table shows approximately 71,000 clones, with around four fifths occurring only once. The CDR3 has 16 residues. Trimming at V came to 5 bases and at J to 3 bases, leaving 8 bases not matched to a gene. CDR1 and CDR2 (germline): SEHNR, FQNEAQ (reference sequence). The receptor comes from an adult with an advanced solid tumor such as melanoma, head and neck, liver or kidney cancer. The chain employs TRBV7-9 and TRBJ2-1; 9 bases match TRBD2. This material consisted of CD4+ or CD8+ T cells sorted from blood, taken in a trial of the OX40 agonist ivuxolimab. The DNA of the CDR3 is TGTGCCAGCAGCCGCATCGGTAGCGGGGGCTACAATGAGCAGTTCTTC. Its translation is CASSRIGSGGYNEQFF.